These 23 T cell receptor beta chains were all obtained from the same sample, sequenced in a study of blood T cell repertoires in COVID-19. Generated by immunoSEQ multiplex PCR, the TCRdb table keeps only in-frame clones and is missing some. The table shows about 150,000 clones, with around 87% occurring only once. The material sequenced was peripheral blood. The receptors come from a woman in her 40s with acute or convalescent COVID-19.

V gene TRBV19 combines with J gene TRBJ2-3; 12 bases are shared with TRBD1. This CDR3 spans 16 amino acids. CDR1 LNHDA and CDR2 SQIVND come from the germline V gene (reference sequence). Trimming at V came to 3 bases and at J to 3 bases, leaving 4 bases not matched to a gene. CDR3 DNA sequence: TGTGCCAGTAGTATCAAGGGACAGGGGGCGACAGATACGCAGTATTTT. Translated, it gives CASSIKGQGATDTQYF.

The chain combines TRBV30 with TRBJ1-2; D remains ambiguous. This CDR3 spans 15 amino acids. Trimming pared 1 base from V and 4 bases from J, leaving 16 bases between. Germline-derived CDR1 and CDR2 are GTSNPN and SVGIG (reference sequence). Written as DNA, the CDR3 is TGTGCCTGGAGTGCTCCGGGTAGGTCCGGCTATGGCTACACCTTC. The encoded protein is CAWSAPGRSGYGYTF.

CDR3 DNA: TGTGCCACCAGTGATTGGCAGGGGTACGAGCAGTACTTC. Its protein product is CATSDWQGYEQYF. V usage is TRBV24-1 and J usage is TRBJ2-7, with D perhaps matching TRBD1 (6 bases). From germline, CDR1 is KGHDR and CDR2 SFDVKD. This CDR3 comprises 13 residues. V dropped 2 bases and J dropped 4 bases, with 8 bases sitting between them.

The V gene is TRBV14, the J gene TRBJ2-7; perhaps TRBD1 as D (6 bases). The germline V gene has CDR1 SGHDN and CDR2 FVKESK. Trimming left V 4 bases short and J 7 bases short, with 11 bases between. The CDR3 covers 12 residues. CDR3 residues: CASSPDRVEQYF. The CDR3 DNA reads TGTGCCAGCAGCCCGGACAGAGTAGAGCAGTACTTC.

CDR3 sequence (DNA): TGCAGTGCTAGTTTCGGGACAGACTATGGCTACACCTTC. This sequence encodes CSASFGTDYGYTF. The chain uses TRBV20-1 and TRBJ1-2; 7 nucleotides align to TRBD1. This CDR3 comprises 13 residues. Germline CDR1 and CDR2: DFQATT and SNEGSKA (reference sequence). Unmatched junction bases numbered 4, after V lost 3 bases and J lost 3 bases.

This clone came up once. V and J are TRBV2 and TRBJ2-1, with D unclear. Germline CDR1 and CDR2: SNHLY and FYNNEI. The CDR3 has 14 amino acids. The V and J ends lost 4 bases and 4 bases respectively, with 11 bases between them. The CDR3 loop is CASSAGERYNEQFF. In DNA form, the CDR3 reads TGTGCCAGCAGTGCCGGAGAGCGTTACAATGAGCAGTTCTTC.

J is TRBJ1-4 and V is TRBV6-6, with 7 bases aligning to TRBD1. There are 16 residues in the CDR3. With V trimmed by 5 bases and J by 7 bases, 13 bases remained unmatched. Germline V gene data show CDR1 as MNHNY and CDR2 as SVGAGI (reference sequence). The CDR3 region has the DNA TGTGCCAGCAGTCTAGGGACAGACCTGCAGGGTGAAAAACTGTTTTTT. Translated: CASSLGTDLQGEKLFF.

The rearrangement joins TRBV7-9 to TRBJ2-3, with TRBD2 matching over 8 bases. Germline CDR1 and CDR2: SEHNR and FQNEAQ (reference sequence). The junction had 10 bases not matched to a gene; V was cut back by 5 bases and J by 6 bases. The CDR3 is 15 residues long. The CDR3: CASSPWDRGGDTQYF. The CDR3 nucleotides are TGTGCCAGCAGCCCCTGGGACCGCGGGGGGGATACGCAGTATTTT.

The chain links TRBV27 to TRBJ2-1, with TRBD2 as a possible D gene (7 bases). Looked up from germline, CDR1 is MNHEY and CDR2 is SMNVEV (reference sequence). The CDR3 has 17 amino acids. V was shortened by 1 base and J by 0 bases, with 13 bases between the two germline ends. The CDR3 spells CASSLWEGGYSYNEQFF. CDR3 coding DNA: TGTGCCAGCAGTTTATGGGAGGGGGGTTACTCCTACAATGAGCAGTTCTTC.

The V and J genes are TRBV2 and TRBJ2-2; D possibly corresponds to TRBD1 (6 bases). V dropped 4 bases and J dropped 1 base, with 10 bases sitting between them. The CDR3 has 15 amino acids. CDR1 is SNHLY and CDR2 is FYNNEI in the germline V gene. CDR3 sequence reads: CASSAQQGNTGELFF. CDR3 in DNA: TGTGCCAGCAGTGCCCAACAGGGGAACACCGGGGAGCTGTTTTTT.

This chain joins TRBV4-1 and TRBJ1-4, with D perhaps TRBD1 (6 bases). This CDR3 is built from 17 residues. Germline V gene lookup returns CDR1 MGHRA and CDR2 YSYEKL. The V end lost 0 bases, the J end lost 3 bases, and 14 bases lay between the germline ends. The CDR3 is CASSQDNYRVANEKLFF. The CDR3 coding sequence is TGCGCCAGCAGCCAAGATAACTACAGGGTGGCTAATGAAAAACTGTTTTTT.

The CDR3 spells CASSAEMVYGFTF. In DNA, the CDR3 is TGTGCCAGCAGCGCGGAAATGGTGTATGGGTTCACCTTC. This chain joins TRBV13 and TRBJ1-2; D unresolved. Germline assignment: CDR1 PRHDT and CDR2 FYEKMQ (reference sequence). This CDR3 has 13 amino acids. The V end was cut by 5 bases, the J end by 13 bases, with 20 bases between.

This sequence joins TRBV19 and TRBJ2-7; 8 bases are a match to TRBD2. From germline, CDR1 is LNHDA and CDR2 SQIVND (reference sequence). CDR3 length: 15 amino acids. The trim removed 7 bases at V and 2 bases at J, leaving 10 bases unmatched. In DNA form, the CDR3 reads TGTGCCAGTAAGGGGTCTAGCGGGTTCCCCTACGAGCAGTACTTC. Protein sequence: CASKGSSGFPYEQYF.

The chain links TRBV2 to TRBJ2-7, with TRBD1 matching over 11 bases. Trimming took 6 bases from V and 5 from J; bases not matched to a gene: 6. There are 14 residues in the CDR3. Germline V gene sequence: CDR1 SNHLY, CDR2 FYNNEI. The CDR3 protein is CASRRTGGFDEQYF. Here the CDR3 DNA reads TGTGCCAGCAGGCGGACAGGGGGCTTCGACGAGCAGTACTTC.

The count of this clone is one. The V gene is TRBV18, the J gene TRBJ2-1; the match to TRBD2 covers 16 bases. The CDR3 loop spans 16 amino acids. Unmatched junction bases numbered 1, after V lost 6 bases and J lost 2 bases. Germline-derived CDR1 and CDR2 are KGHSH and LQKENI. CDR3 region: CASSGTSGGAYNEQFF. CDR3 DNA: TGTGCCAGCTCCGGGACTAGCGGGGGGGCCTACAATGAGCAGTTCTTC.

This chain joins TRBV7-2 and TRBJ1-1; 7 bases line up with TRBD1. The V gene's germline CDR1 is SGHTA and CDR2 FQGNSA. V shed 0 bases, J shed 5 bases, and the junction held 27 bases outside the gene matches. This CDR3 has 22 amino acids. The DNA of the CDR3 is TGTGCCAGCAGCTTAGCGAGACCATCCCGGGGAGGAAGAAATTTCAGGGGGACTGAAGCTTTCTTT. This encodes CASSLARPSRGGRNFRGTEAFF. The variable domain in full, completed from reference TRBV7-2 and TRBJ1-1, reads GAGVSQSPSNKVTEKGKDVELRCDPISGHTALYWYRQSLGQGLEFLIYFQGNSAPDKSGLPSDRFSAERTGGSVSTLTIQRTQQEDSAVYLCASSLARPSRGGRNFRGTEAFFGQGTRLTVV.

The chain has TRBV6-5 and TRBJ1-1, with 8 bases identical to TRBD1. V was pared by 6 bases and J by 1 base, with 1 base of the junction left unmatched. The CDR3 length is 13 residues. CDR1 and CDR2 from the germline V gene are MNHEY and SVGAGI. CDR3 sequence reads: CASRGTGNTEAFF. The CDR3 bases are TGTGCCAGCAGGGGGACAGGGAACACTGAAGCTTTCTTT.

V and J are TRBV14 and TRBJ1-6, with D perhaps TRBD1 (5 bases). The germline V gene encodes CDR1 SGHDN and CDR2 FVKESK. The V and J ends lost 4 bases and 8 bases respectively, with 6 bases between them. This CDR3 region has 12 residues. This chain's CDR3 is CASSRRDSPLHF. For the CDR3, the DNA is TGTGCCAGCAGCCGCAGGGATTCACCCCTCCACTTT.

The chain's CDR3 is CSAAGRMNTEAFF. CDR3 sequence (DNA): TGCAGCGCTGCAGGCCGCATGAACACTGAAGCTTTCTTT. This chain connects TRBV29-1 to TRBJ1-1, with no clear D. The CDR3 consists of 13 residues. The V and J ends lost 7 bases and 0 bases respectively, with 12 bases between them. Germline CDR1 and CDR2: SQVTM and ANQGSEA.

The chain carries TRBV6-5 and TRBJ2-7; tentative D call: TRBD2 (5 bases). The CDR3 is made up of 13 amino acids. The germline gives CDR1 MNHEY, CDR2 SVGAGI. Trimming took 7 bases from V and 2 from J, leaving 12 bases between them. The CDR3 DNA reads TGTGCCAGCATGAACGGGGATACCTACGAGCAGTACTTC. This translates into CASMNGDTYEQYF.

The V and J genes are TRBV7-9 and TRBJ2-3; the D is unclear. Trimming took off 5 bases at V and 4 bases at J, with 10 bases between the two ends. CDR3 size: 13 residues. Looked up from germline, CDR1 is SEHNR and CDR2 is FQNEAQ (reference sequence). The CDR3 DNA follows: TGTGCCAGCAGCCGAACTTCCCCAGATACGCAGTATTTT. Translating gives CASSRTSPDTQYF.

This clone was counted once. V is TRBV7-9 and J is TRBJ1-6; 9 bases are a match to TRBD1. From germline, CDR1 is SEHNR and CDR2 FQNEAQ (reference sequence). J lost 7 bases, V lost 1 base, and 2 bases had no gene match. The CDR3 contains 15 residues. The CDR3 loop reads CASSLEGTGNSPLHF. The CDR3 coding sequence is TGTGCCAGCAGCTTAGAGGGGACAGGGAATTCACCCCTCCACTTT.

V and J are TRBV7-9 and TRBJ2-2, with D unresolved. Germline lookup yields CDR1 SEHNR and CDR2 FQNEAQ (reference sequence). The CDR3 loop spans 12 amino acids. V lost 3 bases and J 6 bases, leaving 5 bases between the germline ends. The CDR3 DNA reads as TGTGCCAGCAGCTTCGTTCCCGGGGAGCTGTTTTTT. This gives the protein CASSFVPGELFF.